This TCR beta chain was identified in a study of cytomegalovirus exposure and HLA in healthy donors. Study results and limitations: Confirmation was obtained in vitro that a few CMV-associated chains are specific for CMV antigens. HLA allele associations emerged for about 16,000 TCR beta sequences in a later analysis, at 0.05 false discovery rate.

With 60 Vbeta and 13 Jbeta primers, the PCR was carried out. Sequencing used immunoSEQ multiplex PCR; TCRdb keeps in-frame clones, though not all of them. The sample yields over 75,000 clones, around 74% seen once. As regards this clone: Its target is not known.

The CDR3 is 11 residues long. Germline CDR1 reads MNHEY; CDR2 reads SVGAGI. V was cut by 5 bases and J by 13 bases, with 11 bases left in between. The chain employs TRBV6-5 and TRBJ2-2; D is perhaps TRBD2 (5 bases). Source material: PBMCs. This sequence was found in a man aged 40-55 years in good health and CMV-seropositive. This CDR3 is CASSPGIGLFF. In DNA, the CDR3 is TGTGCCAGCAGTCCGGGGATTGGGCTGTTTTTT.